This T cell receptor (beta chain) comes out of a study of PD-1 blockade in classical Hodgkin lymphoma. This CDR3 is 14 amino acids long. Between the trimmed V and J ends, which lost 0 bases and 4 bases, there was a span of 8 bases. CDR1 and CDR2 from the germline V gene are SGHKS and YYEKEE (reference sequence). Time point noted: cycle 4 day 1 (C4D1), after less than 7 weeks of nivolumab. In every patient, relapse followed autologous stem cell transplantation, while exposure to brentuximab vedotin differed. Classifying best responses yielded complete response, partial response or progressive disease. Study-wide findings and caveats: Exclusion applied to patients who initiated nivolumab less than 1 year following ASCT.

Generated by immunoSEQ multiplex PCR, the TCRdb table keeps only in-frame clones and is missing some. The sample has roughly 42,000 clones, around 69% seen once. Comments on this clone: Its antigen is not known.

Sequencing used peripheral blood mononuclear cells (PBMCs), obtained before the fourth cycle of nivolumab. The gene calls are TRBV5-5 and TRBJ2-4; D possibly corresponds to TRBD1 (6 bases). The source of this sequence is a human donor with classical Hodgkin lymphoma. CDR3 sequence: CASSLGTVKNIQYF. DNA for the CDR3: TGTGCCAGCAGCTTGGGGACAGTAAAAAACATTCAGTACTTC.